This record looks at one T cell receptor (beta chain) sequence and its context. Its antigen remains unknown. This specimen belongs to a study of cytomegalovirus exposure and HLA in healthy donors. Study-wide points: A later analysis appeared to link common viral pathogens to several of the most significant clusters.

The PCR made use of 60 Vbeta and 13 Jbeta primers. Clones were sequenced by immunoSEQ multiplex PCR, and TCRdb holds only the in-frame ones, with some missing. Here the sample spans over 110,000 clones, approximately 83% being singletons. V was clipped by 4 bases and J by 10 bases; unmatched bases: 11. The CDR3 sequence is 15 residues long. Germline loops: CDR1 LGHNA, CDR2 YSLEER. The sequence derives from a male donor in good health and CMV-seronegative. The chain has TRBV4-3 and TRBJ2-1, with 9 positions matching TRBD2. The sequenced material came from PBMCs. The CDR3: CASSPTSFSGSEQFF. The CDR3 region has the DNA TGCGCCAGCAGCCCCACCTCGTTTAGCGGGAGCGAGCAGTTCTTC.